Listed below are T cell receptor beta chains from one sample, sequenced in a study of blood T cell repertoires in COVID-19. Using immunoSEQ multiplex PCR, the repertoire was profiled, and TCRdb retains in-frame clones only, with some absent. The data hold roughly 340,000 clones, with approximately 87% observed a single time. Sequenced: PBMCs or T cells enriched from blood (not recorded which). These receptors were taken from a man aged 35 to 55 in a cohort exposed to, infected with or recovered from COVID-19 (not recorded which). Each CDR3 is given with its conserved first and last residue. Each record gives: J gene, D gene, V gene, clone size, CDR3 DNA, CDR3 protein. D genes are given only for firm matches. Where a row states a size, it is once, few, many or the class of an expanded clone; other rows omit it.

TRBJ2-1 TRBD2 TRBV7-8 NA TGTGCCAGCAGCCGAGGGACTAGCGGGAGTAAGGATGAGCAGTTCTTC CASSRGTSGSKDEQFF
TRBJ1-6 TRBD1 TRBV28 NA TGTGCCAGCAGTTTAGCACAGGGGAATTCACCCCTCCACTTT CASSLAQGNSPLHF
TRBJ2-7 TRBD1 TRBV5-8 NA TGTGCCAGCAGCCATTACACAGGGGCTACCGTCTACGAGCAGTACTTC CASSHYTGATVYEQYF
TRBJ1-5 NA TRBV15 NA TGTGCCACCTTTCTATTCGATCAGCCCCAGCATTTT CATFLFDQPQHF
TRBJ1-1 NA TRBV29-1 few TGCAGCGTTGTCCGAGGGACTACTGAAGCTTTCTTT CSVVRGTTEAFF
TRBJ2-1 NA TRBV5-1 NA TGCGCCAGCAGTTCCGGAAGCTCTGGGGCCAATGAGCAGTTCTTC CASSSGSSGANEQFF
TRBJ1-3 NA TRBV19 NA TGTGCCAGTATCCTACAGGGTTCCGGAAACACCATATATTTT CASILQGSGNTIYF
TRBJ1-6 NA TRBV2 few TGTGCCAGCAGTGGACCAACAGGGAATTCACCCCTCCACTTT CASSGPTGNSPLHF
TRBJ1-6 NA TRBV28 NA TGTGCCAGCAGTTTATACCCCCCGGGCGGGGGGGCAGGGTCACCCCTCCACTTT CASSLYPPGGGAGSPLHF
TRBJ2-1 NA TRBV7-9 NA TGTGCCAGCAGCCAACAACAATCACCCTCCTACAATGAGCAGTTCTTC CASSQQQSPSYNEQFF
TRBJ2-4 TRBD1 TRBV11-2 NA TGTGCCAGCAGCCCGGGACAGACAAACAAAAACATTCAGTACTTC CASSPGQTNKNIQYF
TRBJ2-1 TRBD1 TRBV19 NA TGTGCCAGTAGTATTCTGGACAGGGGGATTTACAATGAGCAGTTCTTC CASSILDRGIYNEQFF